The TCR beta chain described here comes from a study of OX40 agonist ivuxolimab in advanced cancers. The germline V gene encodes CDR1 MNHEY and CDR2 SMNVEV (reference sequence). The ends were cut back, 5 bases at V and 4 bases at J, with 9 bases in the middle. CDR3 length equals 13 residues. The sample holds many counts of this clone. Its antigen is still unknown. This table comes from immunoSEQ multiplex PCR, and its TCRdb copy is limited to in-frame clones, with some not included. This table holds fewer than 30,000 clones, just under 75% found once. Study-wide results and caveats: At 0.1 to 3.0 mg/kg, clonal expansion of CD4+ and CD8+ blood T cells had occurred by week 6.

The TCR was taken from an adult with an advanced solid tumor such as melanoma, head and neck, liver or kidney cancer. This chain uses TRBV27 with TRBJ2-1, with unresolved D. The sequencing used CD4+ or CD8+ T cells sorted from blood, collected in a trial of the OX40 agonist ivuxolimab. Here the CDR3 reads CASSPRFYNEQFF. CDR3 bases: TGTGCCAGCAGTCCACGGTTTTACAATGAGCAGTTCTTC.